Listed below are T cell receptor beta chains from one sample, sequenced in a study of blood T cell repertoires in COVID-19. Measured with immunoSEQ multiplex PCR; TCRdb has only the in-frame clones, and not every one. This sample has roughly 28,000 clones; roughly 80% occur once, and the top ten carry approximately 7.8%. The sample was peripheral blood. The receptors here all came from a woman in her sixties or seventies with active or convalescent COVID-19. CDR3s include the opening cysteine and the closing phenylalanine or tryptophan. The D gene is left open where the match is weak. Clone size is stated in some rows and not others, as once, few, many or a class when expanded.

CDR3 DNA	CDR3 protein	J gene	D gene	clone size	V gene	CDR3 length
TGCGCCAGCAGCTTGGTAGGGCTAGCGGGCACAGATACGCAGTATTTT	CASSLVGLAGTDTQYF	TRBJ2-3	TRBD2	NA	TRBV5-1	16
TGTGCCAGCAGTCGGACAGGGTCTTATAGCAATCAGCCCCAGCATTTT	CASSRTGSYSNQPQHF	TRBJ1-5	TRBD1	NA	TRBV27	16
TGTGCCAGCAGCTTAATGGGACAGGGGGAACAGCCCCAGCATTTT	CASSLMGQGEQPQHF	TRBJ1-5	TRBD1	NA	TRBV5-8	15
TGTGCCAGCTCACCCCAGGGAGGTGAGCAGTTCTTC	CASSPQGGEQFF	TRBJ2-1	NA	NA	TRBV18	12
TGTGCCAGCAGCTTCGGGGACTCTCGGGGCTTCGCTGAAGCTTTCTTT	CASSFGDSRGFAEAFF	TRBJ1-1	NA	few	TRBV7-9	16
TGTGCCAGCAGTCCGATAAGAACAGGGGACAATGAGCAGTTCTTC	CASSPIRTGDNEQFF	TRBJ2-1	TRBD1	NA	TRBV6-2/TRBV6-3	15
TGTGCCAGTAGTATACGGCGGGAGTCATGGACGCAGTATTTT	CASSIRRESWTQYF	TRBJ2-3	TRBD2	NA	TRBV19	14
TGTGCCAGCAGGCCAGGCGGCCGCGGATCGGGGATTGTAACTTTCTTT	CASRPGGRGSGIVTFF	TRBJ1-1	NA	NA	TRBV2	16
TGTGCCAGCAGTGACTTTCGGCGGGAAGGCTACACCTTC	CASSDFRREGYTF	TRBJ1-2	NA	NA	TRBV2	13
TGTGCCAGCAGTTACGGGACTAGCGGGTTCCTCGATACGCAGTATTTT	CASSYGTSGFLDTQYF	TRBJ2-3	TRBD2	NA	TRBV6-6	16
TGCGCCAGCAGCGGGAACAGGGTCACAGATACGCAGTATTTT	CASSGNRVTDTQYF	TRBJ2-3	NA	NA	TRBV5-1	14
TGTGCCAGCAGCCTCAGCGGCGTCGGGGGCTACACCTTC	CASSLSGVGGYTF	TRBJ1-2	NA	NA	TRBV6-1	13
TGTGCCAGCAGTTCCAGGGGTCAGCCCCAGCATTTT	CASSSRGQPQHF	TRBJ1-5	NA	NA	TRBV6-6	12
TGTGCCAGCAGTGGACTAGCGGGAATGGTCAATGAGCAGTTCTTC	CASSGLAGMVNEQFF	TRBJ2-1	TRBD2	NA	TRBV6-2/TRBV6-3	15
TGTGCCAGCAGTTACTCGAACAGGGGGGGACGCAATCAGCCCCAGCATTTT	CASSYSNRGGRNQPQHF	TRBJ1-5	TRBD1	NA	TRBV6-2/TRBV6-3	17
TGTGCCACCAGTCTCCAGGGGTCGGGTACGCAGTATTTT	CATSLQGSGTQYF	TRBJ2-3	NA	NA	TRBV24-1	13
TGTGCCAGCAGCATCGGGGGGGCCACTGAAGCTTTCTTT	CASSIGGATEAFF	TRBJ1-1	NA	NA	TRBV9	13
TGTGCCAGAATCCCTCGGTGGGGCAGGAATCAGCCCCAGCATTTT	CARIPRWGRNQPQHF	TRBJ1-5	NA	once	TRBV5-3	15
TGTGCCAGTAACTGGGACACGACTAACTATGGCTACACCTTC	CASNWDTTNYGYTF	TRBJ1-2	NA	few	TRBV19	14
TGTGCCAGCAGCTTTTCCCTAGAGGCCCAAGAGACCCAGTACTTC	CASSFSLEAQETQYF	TRBJ2-5	NA	NA	TRBV7-2	15
TGTGCCAGCAGCTTATCTGTGACCCAGTACTTC	CASSLSVTQYF	TRBJ2-5	NA	few	TRBV7-9	11
TGTGCCACCTCCGTGAGCGGCCTGGGTGAGCAGTACTTC	CATSVSGLGEQYF	TRBJ2-7	NA	NA	TRBV24-1	13
TGTGCCAGCAGTGAGCTGCTAGCGGGCTCGAACACCGGGGAGCTGTTTTTT	CASSELLAGSNTGELFF	TRBJ2-2	TRBD2	NA	TRBV2	17
TGTGCCAGCAGCTCGGACAGGGGGCTAAACACCATATATTTT	CASSSDRGLNTIYF	TRBJ1-3	TRBD1	NA	TRBV28	14
TGTGCCAGTAGTATGGCCCGGTCGGGGGGCGCAGGGGGCTACACCTTC	CASSMARSGGAGGYTF	TRBJ1-2	NA	NA	TRBV19	16
TGTGCCAGCAGCTGGGACAGGGATGGGAAACTGTTTTTT	CASSWDRDGKLFF	TRBJ1-4	TRBD1	NA	TRBV6-6	13
TGCGCCAGCAGCCAAGGTCTAGCCGGACAGTATGGCTACACCTTC	CASSQGLAGQYGYTF	TRBJ1-2	NA	once	TRBV4-3	15
TGTGCCATCAGTGATGGTTCAGGTAAATACGAGCAGTACTTC	CAISDGSGKYEQYF	TRBJ2-7	NA	NA	TRBV10-3	14
TGTGCCAGTAAGAAGCGGGAACTTTACAATGAGCAGTTCTTC	CASKKRELYNEQFF	TRBJ2-1	TRBD2	NA	TRBV19	14
TGTGCCAGCTCCCCGGGTGAGACCCAGTACTTC	CASSPGETQYF	TRBJ2-5	NA	NA	TRBV18	11
TGTGCCAGCACCCCCCGCCAGGGGAATTCACCCCTCCACTTT	CASTPRQGNSPLHF	TRBJ1-6	NA	NA	TRBV11-2	14
TGTGCCACCAGCACTCGTCGGACTGCTGGGGACAATGAGCAGTTCTTC	CATSTRRTAGDNEQFF	TRBJ2-1	NA	NA	TRBV15	16
TGTGCCAGCAGCTTAACAGCAGGCTGGTCCGGGGAGCTGTTTTTT	CASSLTAGWSGELFF	TRBJ2-2	NA	NA	TRBV7-2	15
TGTGCCAGCAGCCAAACTACCGGGACAGGGTCCGTCGAGCAGTACTTC	CASSQTTGTGSVEQYF	TRBJ2-7	TRBD1	NA	TRBV3-1/TRBV3-2	16
TGTGCCAGCGTTGGGACAGGGTGGACCAATGAGCAGTTCTTC	CASVGTGWTNEQFF	TRBJ2-1	TRBD1	once	TRBV2	14
TGTGCCAGCTCAGGGACAGGGAACCAGCCCCAGCATTTT	CASSGTGNQPQHF	TRBJ1-5	TRBD1	once	TRBV18	13
TGTGCCAGCAGCTTGCGAGCGGGGGGCACAGATACGCAGTATTTT	CASSLRAGGTDTQYF	TRBJ2-3	TRBD2	NA	TRBV11-2	15
TGTGCCAGCAGCCAAGATAGGAGGACTAGCGGGAGGGGTTACGAGCAGTACTTC	CASSQDRRTSGRGYEQYF	TRBJ2-7	TRBD2	NA	TRBV3-1/TRBV3-2	18
TGTGCCAGCAGCTTAGCGGATGGACTAGCGGGAAGCACAGATACGCAGTATTTT	CASSLADGLAGSTDTQYF	TRBJ2-3	TRBD2	NA	TRBV7-2	18